The 21 T cell receptor beta chains reported below all come from one sample, sequenced in a study of T cells in Graves' hyperthyroidism and ophthalmopathy. Regions amplified from RNA transcripts were the TCR beta CDR3 regions. First-round RT-PCR targeting the TCR CDR3 was performed with the HTBI primer set. TCRdb used MiXCR to reprocess the multiplex PCR reads, holding one entry per CDR3 protein. The sample contains more than 650,000 distinct CDR3 sequences, less than 15% of which appear only once. Sequencing was done on a sample of blood. The receptors here all came from a woman aged 18 to 35 with Graves' hyperthyroidism.

The chain recombines TRBV30 with TRBJ2-3; 7 bases line up with TRBD2. The CDR3 sequence is 14 residues long. J was trimmed by 6 bases and V by 7 bases; bases with no gene match: 13. The V gene's germline CDR1 is GTSNPN and CDR2 SVGIG (reference sequence). DNA of the CDR3: TGTGCCTCAAGGGGCCGCGGGAGACGTGATACGCAGTATTTT. This translates into CASRGRGRRDTQYF.

This clonotype has ten or more counts. The V call is TRBV28, the J call TRBJ2-1, with 12 bases identical to TRBD1. The ends lost 5 bases at V and 14 bases at J; junction bases unmatched: 10. There are 14 residues in the CDR3. Germline CDR1 MDHEN, CDR2 SYDVKM. The CDR3 nucleotides read TGTGCCAGCAGTAAGGCACCAGGGACAGGGGGCGAGTTCTTC. This codes for CASSKAPGTGGEFF.

V and J are TRBV30 and TRBJ2-2; 7 bases are a match to TRBD1. V was pared by 7 bases and J by 0 bases, with 2 bases of the junction left unmatched. The germline V gene encodes CDR1 GTSNPN and CDR2 SVGIG (reference sequence). The CDR3 length is 13 residues. The CDR3 DNA reads as TGTGCCTTCGACAGGGCGAACACCGGGGAGCTGTTTTTT. This codes for CAFDRANTGELFF.

There are many counts of this clonotype. J is TRBJ2-1 and V is TRBV7-2, with a tentative D call TRBD2 (6 bases). The CDR3 has 15 residues. The germline V gene has CDR1 SGHTA and CDR2 FQGNSA. Deletions cut 5 bases from V and 5 bases from J, with 16 bases between. The CDR3 is CASSTYASGHNEQFF. As DNA, the CDR3 is TGTGCCAGCAGCACCTACGCCAGCGGGCACAATGAGCAGTTCTTC.

This chain joins TRBV28 and TRBJ1-4; the D is unclear. This CDR3 is 11 amino acids long. Germline V CDR1 and CDR2: MDHEN, SYDVKM. V lost 9 bases and J lost 0, with 2 bases in between. CDR3 in amino acids: CASATNEKLFF. The CDR3 coding sequence is TGTGCCAGTGCAACTAATGAAAAACTGTTTTTT.

This clonotype was found a few times. The chain links TRBV3-1 to TRBJ2-1, with 7 bases identical to TRBD2. V was pared by 5 bases and J by 7 bases, with 23 bases of the junction left unmatched. Germline loops: CDR1 LGHDT, CDR2 YNNKEL (reference sequence). This CDR3 is built from 19 residues. CDR3 sequence reads: CASSWEGSPTFLLGNEQFF. CDR3 nucleotides: TGTGCCAGCAGCTGGGAGGGTAGTCCAACCTTCCTCCTGGGTAATGAGCAGTTCTTC.

The chain has TRBV4-1 and TRBJ2-1; D call uncertain. This CDR3 is built from 15 residues. Germline V gives CDR1 MGHRA, CDR2 YSYEKL. V was cut by 0 bases and J by 3 bases, with 9 bases left in between. The CDR3 region is CASSQDLNSYNEQFF. The CDR3 DNA is TGCGCCAGCAGCCAAGATCTGAACAGCTACAATGAGCAGTTCTTC.

This clonotype was seen only a few times. V usage is TRBV11-1 and J usage is TRBJ1-1, with D tentatively TRBD1 (5 bases). With 5 bases removed from V and 4 bases from J, the gap between germline ends came to 14 bases. CDR1 is SGHAT, CDR2 FQDESV, per germline (reference sequence). The CDR3 has 14 residues. DNA of the CDR3: TGTGCCAGCAGCGCCCCGGGGACTGCCACTGAAGCTTTCTTT. Translation: CASSAPGTATEAFF. The variable domain in full, with the rest retrieved from reference TRBV11-1 and TRBJ1-1, is EAEVAQSPRYKITEKSQAVAFWCDPISGHATLYWYRQILGQGPELLVQFQDESVVDDSQLPKDRFSAERLKGVDSTLKIQPAELGDSAMYLCASSAPGTATEAFFGQGTRLTVV.

The table lists this clonotype with many counts. The chain couples TRBV12-3 or TRBV12-4 to TRBJ2-5; 11 bases line up with TRBD2. The CDR3 runs 18 residues. Unmatched junction bases numbered 13, after V lost 3 bases and J lost 4 bases. The CDR3 is CASSFGRLAGGSAETQYF. CDR3 DNA sequence: TGTGCCAGCAGTTTTGGGAGGCTAGCGGGAGGATCGGCAGAGACCCAGTACTTC.

The chain links TRBV20-1 to TRBJ1-6; D is possibly TRBD1 (6 bases). Germline lookup yields CDR1 DFQATT and CDR2 SNEGSKA (reference sequence). V was cut by 6 bases and J by 8 bases, with 23 bases left in between. The CDR3 is 16 amino acids. CDR3 loop: CSALPGGHRTYSPLHF. The CDR3 DNA follows: TGCAGTGCCCTCCCGGGGGGGCACAGGACATATTCACCCCTCCACTTT.

This clonotype was seen only a few times. The J gene is TRBJ2-1, the V gene TRBV2; D call uncertain. Trimming removed 4 bases at V and 10 bases at J, with 17 bases between. The CDR3 length is 14 residues. Germline CDR1 is SNHLY and CDR2 is FYNNEI. The CDR3 nucleotides read TGTGCCAGCAGTGGAATGTCAGTGGGCCAGGAGCAGTTCTTC. Residues: CASSGMSVGQEQFF.

The chain employs TRBV19 and TRBJ2-1; TRBD1 might be the D (6 bases). The CDR3 runs 15 residues. Looked up from germline, CDR1 is LNHDA and CDR2 is SQIVND (reference sequence). Between the trimmed V and J ends, which lost 7 bases and 5 bases, there was a span of 18 bases. The chain's CDR3 is CASNRRDRLDNEQFF. Here the CDR3 DNA reads TGTGCCAGTAACCGCCGAGACAGGTTAGACAATGAGCAGTTCTTC.

This rearrangement joins TRBV10-2 to TRBJ1-3; a weak D match, TRBD1 (5 bases). Germline V gene sequence: CDR1 WSHSY, CDR2 SAAADI. V shed 4 bases and J shed 0 bases, with 7 bases lying between them. The CDR3 is 14 residues long. The CDR3 nucleotides are TGCGCCAGCAGTGTGGACACCTCTGGAAACACCATATATTTT. Protein: CASSVDTSGNTIYF.

This clonotype has only a few counts. The chain has TRBV4-1 and TRBJ1-2, with D hard to call. The length of the CDR3 is 15 residues. Trimming shortened V by 0 bases and J by 8 bases, and 16 bases separated the two germline ends. The V gene's germline CDR1 is MGHRA and CDR2 YSYEKL. The CDR3 sequence: CASSQEYTSFGGYTF. Written as DNA, the CDR3 is TGCGCCAGCAGCCAAGAATACACTAGCTTTGGCGGCTACACCTTC.

This clonotype was detected only a few times. The chain recombines TRBV7-9 with TRBJ2-1, with D maybe TRBD2 (5 bases). This CDR3 has 13 residues. Trimming cost V 9 bases and J 5 bases, with 14 bases left between them. In germline, CDR1 is SEHNR, CDR2 FQNEAQ (reference sequence). The CDR3, as DNA: TGTGCCAGTATAAAAGGACTCAACAATGAGCAGTTCTTC. It yields the protein CASIKGLNNEQFF.

At least ten counts were recorded for this clonotype. The J gene is TRBJ1-2, the V gene TRBV15; D unclear. The length of the CDR3 is 11 residues. CDR1 and CDR2 (germline): LNHNV, YYDKDF (reference sequence). V shed 7 bases and J shed 8 bases, with 11 bases lying between them. This chain's CDR3 is CATKAAWGYTF. For the CDR3, the DNA is TGTGCCACCAAGGCAGCTTGGGGCTACACCTTC.

This clonotype was counted ten times or more. The J gene is TRBJ1-5, the V gene TRBV24-1; D unclear. This CDR3 is 14 amino acids long. V lost 4 bases and J lost 4, with 10 bases in between. Germline V gene data show CDR1 as KGHDR and CDR2 as SFDVKD. CDR3 bases: TGTGCCACCAGTGAATGGAAAACAAATCAGCCCCAGCATTTT. Translating gives CATSEWKTNQPQHF.

This clonotype was detected ten times or more. The chain employs TRBV20-1 and TRBJ2-3; 9 bases are a match to TRBD2. This CDR3 spans 17 amino acids. Germline CDR1 is DFQATT and CDR2 is SNEGSKA (reference sequence). V was pared by 1 base and J by 0 bases, with 8 bases of the junction left unmatched. Here the CDR3 reads CSARVVLAGPSTDTQYF. CDR3 sequence (DNA): TGCAGTGCTAGAGTGGTCCTAGCGGGGCCGAGCACAGATACGCAGTATTTT.

V and J are TRBV30 and TRBJ1-1; D unclear. Per the germline V gene, CDR1 is GTSNPN and CDR2 is SVGIG (reference sequence). V shed 2 bases and J shed 5 bases, with 15 bases lying between them. The CDR3 is 14 residues long. The CDR3 DNA reads TGTGCCTGGAGTCCCCCTAATACCGCGACTGAAGCTTTCTTT. This codes for CAWSPPNTATEAFF.

There are many counts of this clonotype. This sequence joins TRBV30 and TRBJ2-5, with D unresolved. Trimming stripped 0 bases from V and 2 bases from J, with 1 base between. The CDR3 covers 11 residues. Germline lookup yields CDR1 GTSNPN and CDR2 SVGIG (reference sequence). CDR3 sequence (DNA): TGTGCCTGGAGTGTACAAGAGACCCAGTACTTC. Protein product: CAWSVQETQYF.

The sample holds many counts of this clonotype. The chain couples TRBV18 to TRBJ2-1; 10 nucleotides match TRBD2. Germline V gene sequence: CDR1 KGHSH, CDR2 LQKENI. V was clipped by 4 bases and J by 5 bases; unmatched bases: 5. This CDR3 is 15 amino acids long. The CDR3 loop reads CASSQTSGDNNEQFF. The CDR3 nucleotides read TGTGCCAGCTCACAAACTAGCGGGGATAACAATGAGCAGTTCTTC. The entire variable domain, with the rest obtained from reference TRBV18 and TRBJ2-1, is as follows: NAGVMQNPRHLVRRRGQEARLRCSPMKGHSHVYWYRQLPEEGLKFMVYLQKENIIDESGMPKERFSAEFPKEGPSILRIQQVVRGDSAAYFCASSQTSGDNNEQFFGPGTRLTVL.